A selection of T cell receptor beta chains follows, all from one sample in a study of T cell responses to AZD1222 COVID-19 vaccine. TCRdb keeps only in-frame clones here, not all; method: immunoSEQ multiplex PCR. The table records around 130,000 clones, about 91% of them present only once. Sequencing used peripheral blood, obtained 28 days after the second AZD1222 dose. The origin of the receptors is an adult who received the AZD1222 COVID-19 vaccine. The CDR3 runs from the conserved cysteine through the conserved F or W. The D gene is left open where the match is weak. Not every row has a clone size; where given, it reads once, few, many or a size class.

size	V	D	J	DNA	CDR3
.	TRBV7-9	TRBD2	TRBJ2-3	TGTGCCAGCAGCAAAGGGACTACTACTAGCACAGATACGCAGTATTTT	CASSKGTTTSTDTQYF
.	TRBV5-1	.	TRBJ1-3	TGCGCCAGCAGCTGGGGTCCACCTAACTCTGGAAACACCATATATTTT	CASSWGPPNSGNTIYF
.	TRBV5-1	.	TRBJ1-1	TGCGCCAGCAGCGGGACCCTCGGCACTGAAGCTTTCTTT	CASSGTLGTEAFF
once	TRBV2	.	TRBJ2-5	TGTGCCAGCAACTTCCGAGAGACCCAGTACTTC	CASNFRETQYF
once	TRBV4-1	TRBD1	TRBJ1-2	TGCGCCAGCAGCCATGCCGGGACAGAGACTAACTATGGCTACACCTTC	CASSHAGTETNYGYTF
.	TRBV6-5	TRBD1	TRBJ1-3	TGTGCCAGCAGTTTCCTCCCCCCGGGACAGGGAAACACCATATATTTT	CASSFLPPGQGNTIYF
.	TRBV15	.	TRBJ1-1	TGTGCCACCAGCAGAGGGGGGGGCTTCGCTTTCTTT	CATSRGGGFAFF
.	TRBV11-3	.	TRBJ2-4	TGTGCCAGCAGCCCAGGGGGGACTTTAGCCAAAAACATTCAGTACTTC	CASSPGGTLAKNIQYF
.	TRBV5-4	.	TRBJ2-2	TGTGCCAGCAGCTTTGGGGGTTCAAACACCGGGGAGCTGTTTTTT	CASSFGGSNTGELFF
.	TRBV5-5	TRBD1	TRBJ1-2	TGTGCCAGCAGCTTGGGGACAGGGGTTGGCTACACCTTC	CASSLGTGVGYTF
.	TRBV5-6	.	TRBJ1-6	TGTGCCAGCGCTGTCAGCAGGTCGAGCTCCTATAATTCACCCCTCCACTTT	CASAVSRSSSYNSPLHF
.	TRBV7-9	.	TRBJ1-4	TGTGCCAGCAGCTTAGGGGGGGCGAGAAGTGAAAAACTGTTTTTT	CASSLGGARSEKLFF
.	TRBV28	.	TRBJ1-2	TGTGCCAGCAGCGGGGTGTCTGGGGATAACTATGGCTACACCTTC	CASSGVSGDNYGYTF
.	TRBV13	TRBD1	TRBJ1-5	TGTGCCAGCAGCAACCTCGACAGGGGCGGGAGGGAGCCCCAGCATTTT	CASSNLDRGGREPQHF
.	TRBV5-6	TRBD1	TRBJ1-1	TGTGCCAGCAGCCGCGATCGGGAGGGACAGGTGGTCACTGAAGCTTTCTTT	CASSRDREGQVVTEAFF
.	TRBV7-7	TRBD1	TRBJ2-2	TGTGCTAGCAGCCCCGGACAGGTCGGGGAGCTGTTTTTT	CASSPGQVGELFF
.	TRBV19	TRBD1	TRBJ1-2	TGTGCCAGTAGTATTTCCCGGGACAGGCCCTATGGCTACACCTTC	CASSISRDRPYGYTF
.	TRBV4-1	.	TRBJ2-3	TGCGCCAGCAGCCAAGAAGGGGGGTCAGCGCGGGGGACTACAGATACGCAGTATTTT	CASSQEGGSARGTTDTQYF
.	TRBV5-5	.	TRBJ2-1	TGTGCCAGCAGCGAAAAAGGGACGGCTACCTACAATGAGCAGTTCTTC	CASSEKGTATYNEQFF
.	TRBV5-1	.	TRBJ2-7	TGCGCCAGCAGCTTTGTTAACTCCTACGAGCAGTACTTC	CASSFVNSYEQYF
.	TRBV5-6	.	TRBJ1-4	TGTGCCAGCAGCTTGAGGGGGGGCGAAAAACTGTTTTTT	CASSLRGGEKLFF
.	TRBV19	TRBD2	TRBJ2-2	TGTGCCAGTAGTATAGGCATGGGACTAGCGGGAGGAAACACCGGGGAGCTGTTTTTT	CASSIGMGLAGGNTGELFF
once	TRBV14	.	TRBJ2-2	TGTGCCAGCAGCCCAGATACCGGGACAAGTAACACCGGGGAGCTGTTTTTT	CASSPDTGTSNTGELFF
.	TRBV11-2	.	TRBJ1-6	TGTGCCAGCAGCTTAGGGGTCTTCCTAGCGGATTCACCCCTCCACTTT	CASSLGVFLADSPLHF
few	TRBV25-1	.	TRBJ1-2	TGTGCCAGCAGTGACCCGGCGGCCAACTATGGCTACACCTTC	CASSDPAANYGYTF
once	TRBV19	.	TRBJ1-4	TGTGCCAGTAGTATCCCCCCTCATAATGAAAAACTGTTTTTT	CASSIPPHNEKLFF
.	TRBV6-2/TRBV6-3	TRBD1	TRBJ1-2	TGTGCCAGCAGCGGTACGACAGGGTGGGATGGCTACACCTTC	CASSGTTGWDGYTF
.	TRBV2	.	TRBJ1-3	TGTGCCAGCAGTGAAGCATACGGAACTGGAAACACCATATATTTT	CASSEAYGTGNTIYF
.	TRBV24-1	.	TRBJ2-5	TGTGCCACCAGTGACTCCCTCGGGGGGAGGGGGGAGACCCAGTACTTC	CATSDSLGGRGETQYF
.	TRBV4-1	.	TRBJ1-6	TGCGCCAGCAGCCACTACAACGCTTTAGGATCACCCCTCCACTTT	CASSHYNALGSPLHF
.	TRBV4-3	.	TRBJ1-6	TGCGCCAGCAGCCCGACGGTAGGACAGCCGGGGAATTCACCCCTCCACTTT	CASSPTVGQPGNSPLHF
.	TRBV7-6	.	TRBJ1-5	TGTGCCAGCAGCTTAGTTGCCGGCATCCCGGGAGATCAGCCCCAGCATTTT	CASSLVAGIPGDQPQHF
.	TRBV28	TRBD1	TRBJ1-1	TGTGCCAGCAGTCTCCCAGGACAGGGACTGAACACTGAAGCTTTCTTT	CASSLPGQGLNTEAFF
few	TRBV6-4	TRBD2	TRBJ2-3	TGTGCCAGCAGTGAAGAAAGCGGGAGACCAGATACGCAGTATTTT	CASSEESGRPDTQYF
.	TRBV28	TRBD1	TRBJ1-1	TGTGCCAGCATGGCTTCCACAGGGGGAGGTCCGAACACTGAAGCTTTCTTT	CASMASTGGGPNTEAFF
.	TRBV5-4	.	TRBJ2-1	TGTGCCAGCAGCCTAAATAGCGGACCCAGGGATGAGCAGTTCTTC	CASSLNSGPRDEQFF
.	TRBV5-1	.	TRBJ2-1	TGCGCCAGCAGCTTGGGTGGGCCCGCACTAGGAGGGAATGAGCAGTTCTTC	CASSLGGPALGGNEQFF
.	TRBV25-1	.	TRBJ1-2	TGTGCCAGCAGCGACGGTTCAACCAACTATGGCTACACCTTC	CASSDGSTNYGYTF
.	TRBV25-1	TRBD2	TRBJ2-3	TGTGCCAGCAGTGAAGGACTAGGGACGGCCACAGATACGCAGTATTTT	CASSEGLGTATDTQYF
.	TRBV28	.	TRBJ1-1	TGTGCCAGCAGTTTGGTTGGGGGGCCGGGGATGAACACTGAAGCTTTCTTT	CASSLVGGPGMNTEAFF
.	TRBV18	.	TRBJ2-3	TGTGCCAGCTCCTCCGGGGGCCACCGGGTTACGCAGTATTTT	CASSSGGHRVTQYF